This T cell receptor beta chain stems from a study of blood T cell repertoires in COVID-19. Study-level background: Samples taken during acute and convalescent COVID-19 were collected in the United States, Italy and Spain. The analysed material was cDNA or gDNA that came from T cells, B-cell-depleted T cells, or PBMCs.

With 4 bases clipped from V and 2 bases from J, the junction kept 7 bases outside the gene matches. The germline gives CDR1 SGHNT, CDR2 YYREEE (reference sequence). The CDR3 extends over 15 amino acids. Per the authors' pipeline: Estimation of nucleated cell counts was performed using reference gene primer amplification. Assay used: immunoSEQ multiplex PCR; TCRdb lists only in-frame clones, some missing. That table gives V, J and clone size, and the DNA gave D and trimming. The table includes approximately 280,000 clones, approximately 90% detected once. The receptor was isolated from a woman aged 55-69 years with acute or convalescent COVID-19. Sequenced: peripheral blood. V is TRBV5-4 and J is TRBJ1-1; 8 bases match TRBD1. CDR3: CASSPSRGRNTEAFF. CDR3 nucleotides: TGTGCCAGCAGCCCATCCAGGGGGCGAAACACTGAAGCTTTCTTT.